This T cell receptor beta chain is drawn from a study of T-cell memory formation after mild COVID-19. This clonotype was seen a handful of times. Its antigen is unknown. Whole-study results and caveats: CM and EM subsets held most contracting CD4+ clones; EMRA held CD8+ ones. Memory sampled before infection contained some responding clones, suggesting cross-reactive memory joined.

UMIs and sample barcodes were carried by the TCR alpha and TCR beta cDNA libraries that 5'RACE produced using constant-segment primers. Each CDR3 protein is one row after TCRdb ran MiXCR on the 5' RACE reads. The sample comprises about 430,000 distinct CDR3 sequences, over 15% of which are singletons, and about 22% rests with the top ten. The V end was cut by 7 bases, the J end by 0 bases, with 10 bases between. Per germline, CDR1 SEHNR and CDR2 FQNEAQ (reference sequence). The CDR3 runs to 14 residues. Sample: PBMCs or a T cell subset sorted from them (not recorded which). The V call is TRBV7-9, the J call TRBJ1-5; the D is unclear. The origin of this receptor is a young man who had mild COVID-19 (a few samples of this study predate the infection). Cell type and time point are not known. CDR3 nucleotide sequence: TGTGCCAGCACCAAGGACGGTAGCAATCAGCCCCAGCATTTT. This gives the protein CASTKDGSNQPQHF.